This T cell receptor beta chain was identified during a study of T-cell memory formation after mild COVID-19. A remark on this clonotype: Antigen: not known.

Study results and caveats: The finding that pre-infection memory included some responding clones suggested that cross-reactive memory joined. The SARS-CoV-2 specificity of second-wave clones reaching peak at day 37 remained unverified.

Constant-segment primers served in 5'RACE that generated TCR alpha and TCR beta cDNA libraries bearing sample barcodes and UMIs. TCRdb processed the 5' RACE reads anew with MiXCR; each CDR3 protein has one entry. Here the sample spans around 300,000 distinct CDR3 sequences, approximately 14% being singletons. Germline CDR1 reads LGHDT; CDR2 reads YNNKEL (reference sequence). This CDR3 region has 15 residues. Between the trimmed V and J ends, which lost 3 bases and 4 bases, there was a span of 15 bases. This receptor was taken from a young man who had mild COVID-19 (a few samples of this study predate the infection). Cell type and time point are not known. Material: PBMCs or a T cell subset sorted from them (not recorded which). This chain connects TRBV3-1 to TRBJ1-2, with D maybe TRBD1 (6 bases). The CDR3 sequence: CASSHTSGTIYGYTF. The CDR3 region has the DNA TGTGCCAGCAGCCACACTTCCGGGACAATCTATGGCTACACCTTC.